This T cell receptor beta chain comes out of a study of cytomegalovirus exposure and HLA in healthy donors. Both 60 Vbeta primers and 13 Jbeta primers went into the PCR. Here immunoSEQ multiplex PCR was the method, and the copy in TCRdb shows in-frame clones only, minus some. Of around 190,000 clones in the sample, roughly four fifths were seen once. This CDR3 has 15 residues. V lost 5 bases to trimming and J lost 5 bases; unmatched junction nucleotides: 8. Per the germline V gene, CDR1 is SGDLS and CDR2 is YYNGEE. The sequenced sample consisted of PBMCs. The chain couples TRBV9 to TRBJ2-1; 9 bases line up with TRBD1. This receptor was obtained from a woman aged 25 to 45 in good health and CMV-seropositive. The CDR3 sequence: CASRGGTGIDNEQFF. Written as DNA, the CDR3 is TGTGCCAGCAGAGGCGGGACAGGGATAGACAATGAGCAGTTCTTC.